Below, 26 T cell receptor beta chains from the same sample are listed, as sequenced in a study of T cells in Graves' hyperthyroidism and ophthalmopathy. Amplified TCR beta CDR3 regions derived from RNA transcripts. The TCR CDR3 first-round RT-PCR relied on the HTBI primer set. MiXCR was run by TCRdb on the multiplex PCR reads, yielding one entry per CDR3 protein. The table lists fewer than 250,000 distinct CDR3 sequences, roughly 15% of them singletons. The sequencing input was blood. These receptors all come from a woman under 30 with Graves' ophthalmopathy.

This clonotype was counted a single time. The V call is TRBV4-1, the J call TRBJ2-5; 8 bases fit TRBD2. CDR3 length: 14 amino acids. With V trimmed by 1 base and J by 5 bases, 3 bases remained unmatched. CDR1 MGHRA and CDR2 YSYEKL come from the germline V gene. Here the CDR3 reads CASSQGSSGETQYF. Here the CDR3 DNA reads TGCGCCAGCAGCCAAGGCTCTAGCGGGGAGACCCAGTACTTC.

This clonotype was counted ten times or more. The rearrangement uses TRBV20-1 and TRBJ1-4; D is uncertain. The CDR3 has 12 amino acids. Germline V gene data show CDR1 as DFQATT and CDR2 as SNEGSKA (reference sequence). V gave up 5 bases and J gave up 8 bases, with 12 bases separating them. CDR3 sequence reads: CSAPTLGEKLFF. The CDR3 DNA is TGCAGTGCTCCGACCCTGGGGGAAAAACTGTTTTTT.

This clonotype showed up many times. The chain joins TRBV15 to TRBJ2-7; 12 nucleotides align to TRBD2. J lost 2 bases, V lost 5 bases, and 4 bases had no gene match. CDR1 and CDR2 (germline): LNHNV, YYDKDF (reference sequence). The CDR3 runs to 15 residues. CDR3 in amino acids: CATSSRTSGTYEQYF. The CDR3 region has the DNA TGTGCCACCAGCTCAAGGACTAGCGGGACCTACGAGCAGTACTTC.

The CDR3 DNA reads TGTGCCAGCAGCGTTCGACAGGGTGTCTACGAGCAGTACTTC. It is translated as CASSVRQGVYEQYF. This chain connects TRBV14 to TRBJ2-7, with 7 positions matching TRBD1. Germline CDR1 SGHDN, CDR2 FVKESK. Losses at the gene ends were 5 bases for V and 3 bases for J; bases not matched to a gene: 7. CDR3 length equals 14 residues. Full variable domain (rest looked up from reference TRBV14 and TRBJ2-7): EAGVTQFPSHSVIEKGQTVTLRCDPISGHDNLYWYRRVMGKEIKFLLHFVKESKQDESGMPNNRFLAERTGGTYSTLKVQPAELEDSGVYFCASSVRQGVYEQYFGPGTRLTVT.

The CDR3 region is CASSEGDRGIGYYNEQFF. Here the CDR3 DNA reads TGTGCCAGCAGTGAAGGGGACAGGGGAATAGGGTACTACAATGAGCAGTTCTTC. The rearrangement joins TRBV25-1 to TRBJ2-1; 10 positions agree with TRBD1. This CDR3 contains 18 residues. V trimming: 2 bases; J trimming: 3 bases; junction bases outside the gene matches: 10. CDR1 and CDR2 (germline): MGHDK, SYGVNS.

This clonotype was found many times. The gene calls are TRBV6-1 and TRBJ2-2; 8 bases agree with TRBD1. Germline V lookup: CDR1 MNHNS, CDR2 SASEGT. The CDR3 consists of 15 residues. Germline trimming cut 7 bases from V and 3 bases from J; bases unmatched to any gene: 7. CDR3 DNA: TGTGCCAGCACCCTAGGACAGGGTCACACCGGGGAGCTGTTTTTT. It encodes CASTLGQGHTGELFF.

This clonotype has at least ten counts. This chain connects TRBV6-6 to TRBJ1-2, with a weak D call TRBD1 (6 bases). CDR3 size: 15 residues. Trimming cost V 2 bases and J 5 bases, with 15 bases left between them. The V gene's germline CDR1 is MNHNY and CDR2 SVGAGI (reference sequence). CDR3 region: CASSYGRGALYGYTF. CDR3 coding DNA: TGTGCCAGCAGTTACGGTCGGGGGGCTTTGTATGGCTACACCTTC.

This clonotype was counted at least ten times. The gene calls are TRBV3-1 and TRBJ1-2, with a possible D match to TRBD1 (5 bases). V was trimmed by 3 bases and J by 6 bases, leaving 11 bases between them. This CDR3 has 13 amino acids. The germline CDR1 and CDR2 sequences are LGHDT and YNNKEL (reference sequence). The CDR3 DNA sequence: TGTGCCAGCAGCCAGGGACTGCCGAATGGCTACACCTTC. Translated: CASSQGLPNGYTF.

This clonotype has at least ten counts. Possible read error: a much larger clone is one base away. This chain links TRBV11-2 with TRBJ2-1; D unresolved. Germline CDR1 reads SGHAT; CDR2 reads FQNNGV. CDR3 length: 17 residues. Here the CDR3 reads CASRDLVGGGPYNGQFF. The CDR3 DNA reads TGTGCCAGCAGGGACCTTGTTGGCGGTGGGCCATACAATGGGCAGTTCTTC.

This clonotype was seen at least ten times. The chain uses TRBV18 and TRBJ1-1, with D perhaps TRBD1 (6 bases). The CDR3 has 13 amino acids. V was clipped by 1 base and J by 3 bases, with 6 bases between them. Germline CDR1 is KGHSH and CDR2 is LQKENI. CDR3 coding DNA: TGTGCCAGCTCACCACGGACAGACACTGAAGCTTTCTTT. It is translated as CASSPRTDTEAFF.

This clonotype was observed at least ten times. The V call is TRBV20-1, the J call TRBJ2-7, with 11 bases matching TRBD1. CDR3 size: 13 residues. Germline V gene sequence: CDR1 DFQATT, CDR2 SNEGSKA (reference sequence). Trimming took 5 bases from V and 2 from J; bases not matched to a gene: 2. The CDR3 region has the DNA TGCAGTGCTCCGGGACAGGGGGCCTACGAGCAGTACTTC. Its protein is CSAPGQGAYEQYF.

This clonotype was counted at least ten times. The chain carries TRBV28 and TRBJ2-2, with 15 bases identical to TRBD2. The CDR3 spans 18 residues. The junction had 6 bases not matched to a gene; V was cut back by 4 bases and J by 3 bases. CDR1 and CDR2 (germline): MDHEN, SYDVKM. The CDR3 loop is CASSYRTSGRAYTGELFF. CDR3 DNA sequence: TGTGCCAGCAGTTACCGGACTAGCGGGAGGGCCTACACCGGGGAGCTGTTTTTT.

With respect to this clonotype: It is likely a read error, because the conserved phenylalanine at the end of the CDR3 is missing. The rearrangement joins TRBV27 to TRBJ1-2, with 12 positions matching TRBD1. The germline CDR1 and CDR2 sequences are MNHEY and SMNVEV (reference sequence). The CDR3 loop spans 16 amino acids. J lost 5 bases, V lost 7 bases, and 11 bases had no gene match. This chain's CDR3 is CASNIPGTGGLYGYTL. For the CDR3, the DNA is TGTGCCAGCAATATCCCCGGGACAGGGGGCTTGTATGGCTACACCCTC.

This clonotype came up many times. The chain uses TRBV28 and TRBJ1-2, with D perhaps TRBD1 (5 bases). Germline CDR1 MDHEN, CDR2 SYDVKM. The CDR3 spans 12 residues. Trimming took 6 bases from V and 6 from J, leaving 11 bases between them. The CDR3 protein is CASRQTRDGYTF. In DNA, the CDR3 is TGTGCCAGCAGGCAAACCAGGGATGGCTACACCTTC.

This clonotype was counted at least ten times. This chain joins TRBV7-2 and TRBJ2-3; D unresolved. V lost 1 base and J lost 7, with 12 bases in between. The CDR3 is made up of 14 amino acids. Germline loops: CDR1 SGHTA, CDR2 FQGNSA. CDR3 nucleotides: TGTGCCAGCAGCTTAGTATTTGGCACGAATACGCAGTATTTT. Translating it yields CASSLVFGTNTQYF.

Many counts were recorded for this clonotype. The chain combines TRBV20-1 with TRBJ2-7; D perhaps matches TRBD2 (5 bases). The CDR3 runs to 14 residues. Trimming took off 3 bases at V and 2 bases at J, with 14 bases between the two ends. CDR1 DFQATT and CDR2 SNEGSKA come from the germline V gene (reference sequence). CDR3 DNA sequence: TGCAGTGCTAGCGATCCGCGGGCTACCTACGAGCAGTACTTC. Its translation is CSASDPRATYEQYF.

This clonotype showed up many times. The genes are TRBV28 and TRBJ2-5, with D perhaps TRBD1 or TRBD2 (5 bases each). V lost 5 bases and J lost 5, with 18 bases in between. The CDR3 is made up of 15 amino acids. The germline V gene encodes CDR1 MDHEN and CDR2 SYDVKM. For the CDR3, the DNA is TGTGCCAGCAGTCGGGGACCGCCCCTGACGGAGACCCAGTACTTC. Encoded protein: CASSRGPPLTETQYF.

This clonotype was recorded at least ten times. The CDR3 DNA sequence: TGCGCCCGGCTAATTGCGGTATACTCCTACGAGCAGTACTTC. Encoded protein: CARLIAVYSYEQYF. The chain has TRBV10-1 and TRBJ2-7; no reliable D call. The V gene's germline CDR1 is WNHNN and CDR2 SYGVQD (reference sequence). The ends were cut back, 11 bases at V and 0 bases at J, with 17 bases in the middle. This CDR3 spans 14 amino acids.

This clonotype appeared a few times. This rearrangement joins TRBV14 to TRBJ1-1; the D is unclear. The germline V gene encodes CDR1 SGHDN and CDR2 FVKESK. Trimming took 3 bases from V and 8 from J, leaving 10 bases between them. The CDR3 length is 12 residues. The CDR3 spells CASSQGLAEAFF. DNA of the CDR3: TGTGCCAGCAGCCAGGGTCTAGCGGAAGCTTTCTTT.

A word on this clonotype: This may come from a read error, since a much larger clone is one base off. The conserved phenylalanine or tryptophan is not found at the CDR3 terminus, so this likely reflects a read error. V is TRBV15 and J is TRBJ2-7; D not resolved. Germline V gene sequence: CDR1 LNHNV, CDR2 YYDKDF (reference sequence). V was trimmed by 1 base and J by 6 bases, leaving 4 bases between them. The CDR3 is 11 residues long. The CDR3 here is CATSRGREQYL. DNA for the CDR3: TGTGCCACCAGCAGAGGCCGCGAGCAGTACCTC.

This clonotype was detected many times. The chain has TRBV20-1 and TRBJ1-1; 7 nucleotides agree with TRBD1. V was pared by 6 bases and J by 4 bases, with 11 bases of the junction left unmatched. Germline CDR1 DFQATT, CDR2 SNEGSKA (reference sequence). The CDR3 contains 14 residues. The CDR3 DNA reads as TGCAGTGCCGCAGGGGGATTATGGGCCACTGAAGCTTTCTTT. Translated: CSAAGGLWATEAFF.

V gene TRBV10-2 combines with J gene TRBJ1-1, with unresolved D. Trimming removed 2 bases at V and 4 bases at J, with 14 bases between. The CDR3 spans 15 residues. CDR1 is WSHSY and CDR2 is SAAADI in the germline V gene. CDR3 bases: TGCGCCAGCAGTGAGAGCCGGGGAGGCAGCACTGAAGCTTTCTTT. It specifies CASSESRGGSTEAFF.

The V gene is TRBV7-2, the J gene TRBJ2-5, with 8 bases aligning to TRBD2. V was pared by 8 bases and J by 7 bases, with 9 bases of the junction left unmatched. Germline CDR1 is SGHTA and CDR2 is FQGNSA. The CDR3 covers 13 residues. CDR3 coding DNA: TGTGCCAGCGTCACTAGCGGACTGGGGACCCAGTACTTC. Translating it yields CASVTSGLGTQYF.

Ten or more counts support this clonotype. The gene calls are TRBV28 and TRBJ1-1, with D possibly TRBD1 on 6 matching bases. The CDR3 spans 14 residues. The germline V gene has CDR1 MDHEN and CDR2 SYDVKM. V was pared by 7 bases and J by 1 base, with 13 bases between. CDR3 coding DNA: TGTGCCAGCACCTCCGGGACACCGAACACTGAAGCTTTCTTT. It encodes CASTSGTPNTEAFF.

This clonotype was counted ten times or more. This rearrangement joins TRBV28 to TRBJ2-3; the D gene is possibly TRBD2 (6 bases). The CDR3 consists of 15 residues. Trimming removed 11 bases from V and 1 base from J, with 19 bases in between. Germline values: CDR1 MDHEN, CDR2 SYDVKM. The chain's CDR3 is CAVIRISGGTDTQYF. CDR3 DNA: TGTGCCGTTATTAGAATTAGCGGAGGCACAGATACGCAGTATTTT. The entire variable domain, with the rest obtained from reference TRBV28 and TRBJ2-3, is as follows: DVKVTQSSRYLVKRTGEKVFLECVQDMDHENMFWYRQDPGLGLRLIYFSYDVKMKEKGDIPEGYSVSREKKERFSLILESASTNQTSMYLCAVIRISGGTDTQYFGPGTRLTVL.

This clonotype is medium-sized by share. V is TRBV30 and J is TRBJ2-7, with D tentatively TRBD1 or TRBD2 (5 bases each). V was trimmed by 7 bases and J by 4 bases, leaving 17 bases between them. This CDR3 region has 13 residues. Germline loops: CDR1 GTSNPN, CDR2 SVGIG (reference sequence). The CDR3 sequence is CAYQPGPRYEQYF. CDR3 bases: TGTGCCTACCAACCGGGACCTCGTTACGAGCAGTACTTC.